This entry describes one T cell receptor (beta chain). Libraries were prepared by immunoSEQ multiplex PCR; TCRdb keeps only in-frame clonotypes and omits some of them. This sample has tens of thousands of clones, with roughly 86% found just once. V shed 6 bases and J 4 bases; nucleotides not matched to a gene: 6. In germline, CDR1 is WSHSY, CDR2 SAAADI. This CDR3 comprises 14 residues. The data were obtained in a study of OX40 agonist ivuxolimab in advanced cancers. V gene TRBV10-2 combines with J gene TRBJ1-5, with 7 bases lining up with TRBD1. This specimen consisted of CD4+ or CD8+ T cells sorted from blood, obtained in a trial of the OX40 agonist ivuxolimab. The TCR comes from an adult with an advanced solid tumor such as melanoma, head and neck, liver or kidney cancer. In nucleotides, the CDR3 is TGCGCCAGCAGCGGGACAGCGTCAAATCAGCCCCAGCATTTT. It translates to CASSGTASNQPQHF.